This T cell receptor (beta chain) was obtained from a study of T cell responses to AZD1222 COVID-19 vaccine. TCRdb's table, derived via immunoSEQ multiplex PCR, lists solely in-frame clones and lacks some. The sample shows approximately 170,000 clones, over 85% of them seen only once. In the case of this clone: The antigen remains unidentified.

Study-level results: The CD4 TCRs associated with vaccination extended across spike and predominated at 160-218 and 743-854. Among the donors, most were white British and more were female, and clonal diversity was possibly underestimated. The breadth and depth of Spike-specific TCRs increased once two AZD1222 doses had been given. Reportedly, close to half of spike-specific TCRs are directed against unmutated variant regions.

Germline V gene lookup returns CDR1 SGHRS and CDR2 YFSETQ. The CDR3 length is 14 residues. V lost 4 bases to trimming and J lost 1 base, with 11 bases between them. The receptor comes from an adult in good health. The chain links TRBV5-1 to TRBJ1-1; TRBD1 might be the D (5 bases). This specimen was peripheral blood, taken on day 0 of AZD1222 vaccination. The CDR3, as DNA: TGCGCCAGCAGCCCCTCTGGGGCGAACACTGAAGCTTTCTTT. Residues: CASSPSGANTEAFF. Full variable domain (rest looked up from reference TRBV5-1 and TRBJ1-1): KAGVTQTPRYLIKTRGQQVTLSCSPISGHRSVSWYQQTPGQGLQFLFEYFSETQRNKGNFPGRFSGRQFSNSRSEMNVSTLELGDSALYLCASSPSGANTEAFFGQGTRLTVV.